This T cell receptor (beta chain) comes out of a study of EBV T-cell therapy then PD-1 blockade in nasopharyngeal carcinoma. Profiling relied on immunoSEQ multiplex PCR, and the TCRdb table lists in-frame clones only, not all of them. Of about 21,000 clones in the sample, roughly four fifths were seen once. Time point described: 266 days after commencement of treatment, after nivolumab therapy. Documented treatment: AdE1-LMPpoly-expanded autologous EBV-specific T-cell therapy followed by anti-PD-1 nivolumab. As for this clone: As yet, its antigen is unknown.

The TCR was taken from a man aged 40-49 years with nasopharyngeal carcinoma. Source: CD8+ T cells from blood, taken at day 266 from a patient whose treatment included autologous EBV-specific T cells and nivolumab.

The CDR3 DNA follows: TGTGCCAGCAGCTTGGCGGGACAGGGGCGCTACGAGCAGTACTTC. The encoded protein is CASSLAGQGRYEQYF. The chain joins TRBV5-6 to TRBJ2-7, with TRBD1 matching 10 bases. This CDR3 region has 15 residues. CDR1 and CDR2 from the germline V gene are SGHDT and YYEEEE. V gave up 0 bases and J gave up 3 bases; unmatched junction bases: 3.